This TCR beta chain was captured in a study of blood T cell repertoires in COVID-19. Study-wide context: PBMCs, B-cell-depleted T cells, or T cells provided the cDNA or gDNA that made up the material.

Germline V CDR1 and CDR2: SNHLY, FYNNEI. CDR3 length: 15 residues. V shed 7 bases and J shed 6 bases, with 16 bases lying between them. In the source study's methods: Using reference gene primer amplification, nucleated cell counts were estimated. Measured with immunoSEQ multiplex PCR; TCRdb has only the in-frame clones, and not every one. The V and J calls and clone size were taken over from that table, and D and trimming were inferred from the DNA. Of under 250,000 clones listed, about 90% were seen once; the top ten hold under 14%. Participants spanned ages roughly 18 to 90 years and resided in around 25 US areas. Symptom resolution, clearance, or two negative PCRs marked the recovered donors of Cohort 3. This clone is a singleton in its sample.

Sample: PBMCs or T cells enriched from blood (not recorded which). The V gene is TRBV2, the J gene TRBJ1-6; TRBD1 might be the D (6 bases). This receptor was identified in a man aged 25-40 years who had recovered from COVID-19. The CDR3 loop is CASTLQGTFNSPLHF. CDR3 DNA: TGTGCCAGCACCCTACAGGGAACCTTTAATTCACCCCTCCACTTT. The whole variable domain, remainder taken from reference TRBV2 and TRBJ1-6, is EPEVTQTPSHQVTQMGQEVILRCVPISNHLYFYWYRQILGQKVEFLVSFYNNEISEKSEIFDDQFSVERPDGSNFTLKIRSTKLEDSAMYFCASTLQGTFNSPLHFGNGTRLTVT.